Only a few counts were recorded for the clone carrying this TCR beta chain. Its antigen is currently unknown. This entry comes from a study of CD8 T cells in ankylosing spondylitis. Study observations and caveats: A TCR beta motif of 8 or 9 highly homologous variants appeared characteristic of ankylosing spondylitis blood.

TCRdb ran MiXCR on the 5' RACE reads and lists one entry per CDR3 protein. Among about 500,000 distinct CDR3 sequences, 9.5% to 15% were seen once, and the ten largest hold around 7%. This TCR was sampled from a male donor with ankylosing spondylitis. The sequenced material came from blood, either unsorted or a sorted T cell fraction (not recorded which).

In DNA, the CDR3 is TGTGCCAGCACCCGGGGGGCTAGCGGGAGTAATCAGGGGGAGCAGTTCTTC. This codes for CASTRGASGSNQGEQFF. This chain connects TRBV2 to TRBJ2-1; 10 bases line up with TRBD2. V shed 7 bases, J shed 10 bases, and the junction held 19 bases outside the gene matches. The CDR3 extends over 17 amino acids. Germline-derived CDR1 and CDR2 are SNHLY and FYNNEI.